The 20 T cell receptor beta chains reported below all come from one sample, sequenced in a study of T cells in Graves' hyperthyroidism and ophthalmopathy. There were TCR beta CDR3 regions amplified from RNA transcripts. During a first-round RT-PCR of the TCR CDR3, the HTBI primer set was used. TCRdb re-analysed the multiplex PCR reads in MiXCR, keeping a single row per CDR3 protein. The sample carries hundreds of thousands of distinct CDR3 sequences, 20% to 25% recorded once. The sample taken for sequencing was blood. The receptors were gathered from a young man with Graves' ophthalmopathy.

V and J are TRBV2 and TRBJ1-4, with D possibly being TRBD1 (5 bases). CDR3 length: 16 residues. Germline values: CDR1 SNHLY, CDR2 FYNNEI. Trimming pared 7 bases from V and 7 bases from J, leaving 22 bases between. The CDR3 DNA reads TGTGCCAGCAACTTCCCTGGGGGGAGAAAAGCTGAAAAACTGTTTTTT. It is translated as CASNFPGGRKAEKLFF.

J is TRBJ2-1 and V is TRBV6-2 or TRBV6-3; possible D gene TRBD2, 11 bases. This CDR3 has 18 amino acids. Germline V gene data show CDR1 as MNHEY and CDR2 as SVGEGT. Trimming removed 6 bases from V and 3 bases from J, with 24 bases in between. CDR3 bases: TGTGCCAGCAGGTCGACAGGGGGCCTAGCGGGAGGCTACAATGAGCAGTTCTTC. It encodes CASRSTGGLAGGYNEQFF.

The chain recombines TRBV6-1 with TRBJ2-1; TRBD1 is a possible D gene (6 bases). Germline lookup yields CDR1 MNHNS and CDR2 SASEGT. Trimming stripped 0 bases from V and 6 bases from J, with 9 bases between. CDR3 length equals 14 residues. The CDR3 DNA reads TGTGCCAGCAGTGAAGCCGAAGGGGGCAATGAGCAGTTCTTC. Translated, it gives CASSEAEGGNEQFF.

The genes are TRBV29-1 and TRBJ2-3; TRBD1 matches 10 bases. The CDR3 runs to 14 residues. Germline CDR1 is SQVTM and CDR2 is ANQGSEA. The junction had 2 bases not matched to a gene; V was cut back by 4 bases and J by 1 base. Written as DNA, the CDR3 is TGCAGCGTTGTAGGGACAGGGGGCACAGATACGCAGTATTTT. Translating it yields CSVVGTGGTDTQYF.

This clonotype was observed a few times. The chain combines TRBV10-2 with TRBJ1-3; D call uncertain. Trimming shortened V by 0 bases and J by 2 bases, and 17 bases separated the two germline ends. The CDR3 runs 18 residues. Germline lookup yields CDR1 WSHSY and CDR2 SAAADI. The CDR3 nucleotides read TGCGCCAGCAGTGAGTCGTTTATCCCGACACATACTGGAAACACCATATATTTT. The encoded protein is CASSESFIPTHTGNTIYF.

This chain joins TRBV20-1 and TRBJ1-5; D is ambiguous. Trimming took off 6 bases at V and 0 bases at J, with 15 bases between the two ends. CDR1 and CDR2 from the germline V gene are DFQATT and SNEGSKA (reference sequence). The CDR3 is made up of 15 amino acids. The CDR3 sequence is CSARTGILSNQPQHF. The CDR3 coding sequence is TGCAGTGCCCGTACCGGGATTCTTAGCAATCAGCCCCAGCATTTT.

The chain links TRBV20-1 to TRBJ2-1; 7 bases match TRBD1. The CDR3 sequence is 16 residues long. The ends lost 4 bases at V and 1 base at J; junction bases unmatched: 10. Germline CDR1 DFQATT, CDR2 SNEGSKA (reference sequence). The CDR3 bases are TGCAGTGCTACCGCCCAACAGGGGATTTCCTACAATGAGCAGTTCTTC. It yields the protein CSATAQQGISYNEQFF.

The rearrangement links TRBV6-1 to TRBJ1-4; the D gene is possibly TRBD1 (5 bases). The CDR3 covers 17 residues. V shed 6 bases and J shed 2 bases, with 19 bases lying between them. In germline, CDR1 is MNHNS, CDR2 SASEGT. CDR3 nucleotides: TGTGCCAGCAGCCCAGAGCTAGGGGTTGTTACTAATGAAAAACTGTTTTTT. Amino acid sequence: CASSPELGVVTNEKLFF.

V usage is TRBV3-1 and J usage is TRBJ1-2, with a tentative D call TRBD1 (5 bases). Trimming shortened V by 4 bases and J by 4 bases, and 13 bases separated the two germline ends. This CDR3 region has 14 residues. Germline assignment: CDR1 LGHDT and CDR2 YNNKEL (reference sequence). The CDR3 loop is CASSLLGGSYGYTF. DNA of the CDR3: TGTGCCAGCAGCCTCCTGGGGGGGAGCTATGGCTACACCTTC.

V usage is TRBV6-5 and J usage is TRBJ2-5; possibly TRBD1 for D (5 bases). V was shortened by 0 bases and J by 0 bases, with 8 bases between the two germline ends. Germline values: CDR1 MNHEY, CDR2 SVGAGI. The CDR3 is 15 residues long. The CDR3 region has the DNA TGTGCCAGCAGTTACTCAGACAGCTACCAAGAGACCCAGTACTTC. Its protein is CASSYSDSYQETQYF.

With regard to this clonotype: With a much larger clone just one base away, this may be a read error. The chain employs TRBV30 and TRBJ1-2; 8 bases agree with TRBD1. The CDR3 runs 15 residues. Germline-derived CDR1 and CDR2 are GTSNPN and SVGIG (reference sequence). V trimming: 0 bases; J trimming: 1 base; junction bases outside the gene matches: 4. As DNA, the CDR3 is TGTGCCTGGAGTGTGGGACAGGTCCTTAACTATGGCTACACCTTC. Its translation is CAWSVGQVLNYGYTF.

This clonotype was counted at least ten times. This chain joins TRBV27 and TRBJ2-7, with TRBD1 identical over 9 bases. Germline lookup yields CDR1 MNHEY and CDR2 SMNVEV (reference sequence). V shed 6 bases, J shed 3 bases, and the junction held 9 bases outside the gene matches. The CDR3 length is 15 residues. Here the CDR3 reads CASRTAGTGYYEQYF. CDR3 nucleotide sequence: TGTGCCAGCAGGACGGCCGGGACAGGGTACTACGAGCAGTACTTC.

This clonotype was counted at least ten times. This chain joins TRBV28 and TRBJ1-1; D is ambiguous. V was shortened by 7 bases and J by 4 bases, with 16 bases between the two germline ends. This CDR3 has 14 amino acids. Germline CDR1 reads MDHEN; CDR2 reads SYDVKM. The CDR3 nucleotides are TGTGCCAGCAATTCTCGGGGTCGGGGCACTGAAGCTTTCTTT. It is translated as CASNSRGRGTEAFF.

This clonotype has more than one count but fewer than ten. The chain recombines TRBV28 with TRBJ2-2; D is uncertain. This CDR3 contains 15 residues. The germline CDR1 and CDR2 sequences are MDHEN and SYDVKM. V dropped 6 bases and J dropped 1 base, with 12 bases sitting between them. In DNA form, the CDR3 reads TGTGCCAGCAGATCAAGGGTTCTGAACACCGGGGAGCTGTTTTTT. Encoded protein: CASRSRVLNTGELFF.

The chain joins TRBV20-1 to TRBJ2-7, with 9 nucleotides matching TRBD1. J lost 1 base, V lost 1 base, and 8 bases had no gene match. The CDR3 is 16 amino acids. From germline, CDR1 is DFQATT and CDR2 SNEGSKA (reference sequence). CDR3 in DNA: TGCAGTGCTAGAGGTAGCCGGGACAGGGATTCCTACGAGCAGTACTTC. Residues: CSARGSRDRDSYEQYF.

This clonotype has only a few counts. The CDR3 coding sequence is TGTGCCAGCAGCTCGGTAGCGGGATACACCTACGAGCAGTACTTC. It codes for CASSSVAGYTYEQYF. The chain carries TRBV7-8 and TRBJ2-7; 8 bases fit TRBD2. Trimming cost V 4 bases and J 2 bases; bases outside gene matches: 7. The CDR3 has 15 amino acids. Germline V gene lookup returns CDR1 SGHVS and CDR2 FQNEAQ.

In this sample, this clonotype turned up once. The chain recombines TRBV14 with TRBJ2-7, with 11 nucleotides matching TRBD1. Looked up from germline, CDR1 is SGHDN and CDR2 is FVKESK. V dropped 3 bases and J dropped 5; count of bases not matched to a gene: 6. The CDR3 length is 15 residues. CDR3 coding DNA: TGTGCCAGCAGCCACTTGGACAGGGGGCCCGACGAGCAGTACTTC. Its protein is CASSHLDRGPDEQYF.

This chain joins TRBV6-5 and TRBJ2-1, with 8 bases aligning to TRBD2. The CDR3 runs 15 residues. Germline trimming cut 5 bases from V and 7 bases from J; bases unmatched to any gene: 10. Germline V gene sequence: CDR1 MNHEY, CDR2 SVGAGI. As DNA, the CDR3 is TGTGCCAGCAGTACTAAACTAGCGGAGCAGAATGAGCAGTTCTTC. Protein product: CASSTKLAEQNEQFF.

This clonotype was counted at least ten times. The chain uses TRBV5-1 and TRBJ1-1; the match to TRBD1 covers 10 bases. The CDR3 runs to 15 residues. The V segment lost 4 bases and the J segment 3 bases; nucleotides outside the gene matches: 6. Germline CDR1 SGHRS, CDR2 YFSETQ. The CDR3 protein is CASSPGDRGYTEAFF. The CDR3 DNA reads as TGCGCCAGCAGCCCCGGGGACAGGGGCTACACTGAAGCTTTCTTT.

This clonotype was recorded many times. V gene TRBV30 combines with J gene TRBJ2-7; D is possibly TRBD1 or TRBD2 (5 bases each). V dropped 7 bases and J dropped 3 bases, with 16 bases sitting between them. The CDR3 has 13 residues. Germline CDR1 is GTSNPN and CDR2 is SVGIG (reference sequence). For the CDR3, the DNA is TGTGCCTCGGATGAGGGGAATCTCTACGAGCAGTACTTC. Translating gives CASDEGNLYEQYF.